The next 17 T cell receptor beta chains were all read from a single sample in a study of OX40 agonist ivuxolimab in advanced cancers. Sequencing used immunoSEQ multiplex PCR; TCRdb keeps in-frame clones, though not all of them. The sample has roughly 75,000 clones, about 86% seen once; the top ten hold about 1.1%. The material was CD4+ or CD8+ T cells sorted from blood, obtained in a trial of the OX40 agonist ivuxolimab. The receptors come from an adult with an advanced solid tumor such as melanoma, head and neck, liver or kidney cancer.

V is TRBV7-2 and J is TRBJ2-2; TRBD1 is a possible D gene (5 bases). V lost 3 bases and J lost 1, with 6 bases in between. The germline V gene encodes CDR1 SGHTA and CDR2 FQGNSA. This CDR3 spans 14 amino acids. The CDR3 nucleotides are TGTGCCAGCAGCTTTGGACAGAACACCGGGGAGCTGTTTTTT. This codes for CASSFGQNTGELFF.

This chain connects TRBV19 to TRBJ2-7, with D perhaps matching TRBD1 (5 bases). The V end lost 5 bases, the J end lost 2 bases, and 10 bases lay between the germline ends. The CDR3 is made up of 13 amino acids. Germline loops: CDR1 LNHDA, CDR2 SQIVND (reference sequence). The CDR3 DNA sequence: TGTGCCAGTAGTTATCTAGGGGCCTACGAGCAGTACTTC. This sequence encodes CASSYLGAYEQYF. Complete variable domain (other parts from reference TRBV19 and TRBJ2-7): DGGITQSPKYLFRKEGQNVTLSCEQNLNHDAMYWYRQDPGQGLRLIYYSQIVNDFQKGDIAEGYSVSREKKESFPLTVTSAQKNPTAFYLCASSYLGAYEQYFGPGTRLTVT.

V is TRBV11-2 and J is TRBJ2-1; D unclear. The CDR3 runs to 12 residues. Looked up from germline, CDR1 is SGHAT and CDR2 is FQNNGV. V lost 1 base, J lost 8 bases, and 6 bases lay in between. CDR3 protein: CASSLVIHEQFF. Here the CDR3 DNA reads TGTGCCAGCAGCTTAGTAATCCATGAGCAGTTCTTC.

In nucleotides, the CDR3 is TGTGCCAGCAGCTTGGAAGGCCAAAGGGTGAACACTGAAGCTTTCTTT. It is translated as CASSLEGQRVNTEAFF. The V gene is TRBV5-4, the J gene TRBJ1-1; unclear D gene. Trimming removed 0 bases at V and 0 bases at J, with 12 bases between. Germline CDR1 is SGHNT and CDR2 is YYREEE (reference sequence). CDR3 length: 16 amino acids.

The rearrangement joins TRBV13 to TRBJ2-5; D gene unclear. Trimming removed 7 bases from V and 5 bases from J, with 20 bases in between. The CDR3 consists of 15 residues. Looked up from germline, CDR1 is PRHDT and CDR2 is FYEKMQ (reference sequence). In DNA form, the CDR3 reads TGTGCCAGCAACCTCAAGGGCCTTCTCGAGGAGACCCAGTACTTC. Its protein is CASNLKGLLEETQYF.

The chain links TRBV29-1 to TRBJ2-3, with 10 positions matching TRBD1. Germline V gene sequence: CDR1 SQVTM, CDR2 ANQGSEA. V lost 4 bases and J lost 6; bases outside the gene matches: 7. This CDR3 contains 14 residues. The CDR3 region has the DNA TGCAGCGTTGGGGAGACAGGGGGCGCGGATACGCAGTATTTT. Translating it yields CSVGETGGADTQYF.

The genes are TRBV2 and TRBJ2-2; D may be TRBD1 (6 bases). CDR1 SNHLY and CDR2 FYNNEI come from the germline V gene. CDR3 size: 12 residues. Trimming cost V 5 bases and J 5 bases, with 6 bases left between them. CDR3 sequence: CASSTGTGELFF. The DNA for the CDR3 is TGTGCCAGCAGTACAGGGACCGGGGAGCTGTTTTTT.

This clone appeared a single time. The chain uses TRBV6-5 and TRBJ1-2; TRBD1 agrees at 7 bases. J lost 0 bases, V lost 7 bases, and 8 bases had no gene match. CDR1 is MNHEY and CDR2 is SVGAGI in the germline V gene. The CDR3 totals 15 residues. The CDR3, as DNA: TGTGCCAGCAATCGACAGGGTAGAGCTAACTATGGCTACACCTTC. This codes for CASNRQGRANYGYTF.

V is TRBV5-1 and J is TRBJ2-1, with D unresolved. The CDR3 is 16 residues long. Trimming cost V 4 bases and J 0 bases, with 14 bases left between them. Germline V gene sequence: CDR1 SGHRS, CDR2 YFSETQ. Here the CDR3 reads CASSPTLRSSYNEQFF. The CDR3 DNA reads as TGCGCCAGCAGCCCGACCTTAAGGAGCTCCTACAATGAGCAGTTCTTC.

In its sample, this clone was seen once. This chain connects TRBV5-1 to TRBJ1-1, with TRBD1 matching 7 bases. This CDR3 has 13 residues. Germline CDR1 and CDR2: SGHRS and YFSETQ. The trim removed 5 bases at V and 1 base at J, leaving 2 bases unmatched. CDR3 in DNA: TGCGCCAGCAGAAGACAGGGGAACACTGAAGCTTTCTTT. This sequence encodes CASRRQGNTEAFF.

This chain uses TRBV7-2 with TRBJ2-7, with TRBD2 identical over 7 bases. The length of the CDR3 is 14 residues. V lost 5 bases and J lost 0; bases outside the gene matches: 4. CDR1 is SGHTA and CDR2 is FQGNSA in the germline V gene. CDR3 sequence reads: CASSPLASSYEQYF. In DNA form, the CDR3 reads TGTGCCAGCAGCCCACTAGCGTCCTCCTACGAGCAGTACTTC.

The gene calls are TRBV30 and TRBJ2-1; 12 bases agree with TRBD2. Losses at the gene ends were 2 bases for V and 5 bases for J; bases not matched to a gene: 1. The germline gives CDR1 GTSNPN, CDR2 SVGIG (reference sequence). CDR3 length: 14 residues. The CDR3 sequence: CAWSRLAGDNEQFF. As DNA, the CDR3 is TGTGCCTGGAGTCGACTAGCGGGAGACAATGAGCAGTTCTTC.

V and J are TRBV18 and TRBJ1-2, with TRBD1 matching 8 bases. Germline assignment: CDR1 KGHSH and CDR2 LQKENI. V lost 8 bases to trimming and J lost 7 bases; unmatched junction nucleotides: 15. There are 15 residues in the CDR3. The CDR3 coding sequence is TGTGCCAGCCAAACCCAGGGGGCGATTGGATCTGGCTACACCTTC. Protein: CASQTQGAIGSGYTF.

CDR3 nucleotides: TGTGCCAGCAGCCTAACAGGGCGACTAGCGGGGCCCGGAGATACGCAGTATTTT. Translated, it gives CASSLTGRLAGPGDTQYF. V and J are TRBV4-2 and TRBJ2-3, with 11 positions matching TRBD2. CDR1 and CDR2 from the germline V gene are LGHNA and YNFKEQ. This CDR3 is 18 amino acids long. J was trimmed by 5 bases and V by 4 bases; bases with no gene match: 14.

The rearrangement joins TRBV6-1 to TRBJ1-1; D unresolved. The germline V gene has CDR1 MNHNS and CDR2 SASEGT. CDR3 length equals 13 residues. Trimming took 10 bases from V and 6 from J, leaving 18 bases between them. The DNA for the CDR3 is TGTGCCACCATGACGGCGGACGAGGCTGAAGCTTTCTTT. It specifies CATMTADEAEAFF.

This chain joins TRBV11-2 and TRBJ1-1; D is uncertain. Germline V gene lookup returns CDR1 SGHAT and CDR2 FQNNGV. The CDR3 runs to 14 residues. V dropped 2 bases and J dropped 1 base, with 8 bases sitting between them. CDR3 loop: CASSLHGSNTEAFF. The CDR3 nucleotides are TGTGCCAGCAGCTTACACGGATCGAACACTGAAGCTTTCTTT.

This chain uses TRBV27 with TRBJ2-5; the D is unclear. Trimming stripped 8 bases from V and 7 bases from J, with 17 bases between. The length of the CDR3 is 13 residues. CDR1 and CDR2 from the germline V gene are MNHEY and SMNVEV (reference sequence). This chain's CDR3 is CASGQTWPGTQYF. The CDR3 nucleotides are TGTGCCAGCGGCCAGACTTGGCCTGGGACCCAGTACTTC.